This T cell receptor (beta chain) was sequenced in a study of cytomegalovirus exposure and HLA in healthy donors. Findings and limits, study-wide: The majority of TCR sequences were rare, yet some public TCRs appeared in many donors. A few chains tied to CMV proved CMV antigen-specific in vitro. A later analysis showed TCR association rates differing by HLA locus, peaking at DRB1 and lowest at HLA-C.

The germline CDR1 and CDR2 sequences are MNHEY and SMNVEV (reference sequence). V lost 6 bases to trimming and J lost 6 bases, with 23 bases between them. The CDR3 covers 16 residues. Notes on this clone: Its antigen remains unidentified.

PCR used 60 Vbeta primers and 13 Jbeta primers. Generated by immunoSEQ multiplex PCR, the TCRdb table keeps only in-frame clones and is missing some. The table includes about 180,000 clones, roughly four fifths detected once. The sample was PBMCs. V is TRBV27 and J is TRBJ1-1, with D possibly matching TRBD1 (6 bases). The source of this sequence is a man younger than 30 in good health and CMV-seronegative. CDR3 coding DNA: TGTGCCAGCAGCCGACACCCCACCACAGGGAAAGCTGAAGCTTTCTTT. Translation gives CASSRHPTTGKAEAFF.